Sequencing of this TCR beta chain was carried out in a study of blood T cell repertoires in COVID-19 (dated by TCRdb to about 2020). In terms of the full investigation: Samples from collaborators originated in the United States, Italy and Spain and spanned both the acute and convalescent phases of COVID-19. Where available, HLA class I and class II types were obtained from metadata supplied by the sample provider rather than from assay-based typing. The material from the prospective study consisted of cDNA or gDNA derived from T cells, B-cell-depleted T cells, or PBMCs. The repertoires were made available in a free public database intended to serve as a resource for research on the immune response to SARS-CoV-2. Subjects who had been exposed to COVID-19, were actively infected with it, or had recovered from it provided the deeply sampled blood TCRbeta repertoires that made up the dataset. Nearly every sample came with metadata listing a de-identified subject ID, COVID-19 status, age in years and sex. The samples were drawn from the first 160 participants of the ongoing ImmuneRACE study and from 1,254 subjects provided by 6 global collaborators. Summary of the overall study and its limitations: The amount of clinical and demographic metadata varied by source and participant and was provided uncurated.

Germline trimming: 4 bases from V, 5 bases from J; junction bases outside gene matches: 10. CDR1 is given as MNHNY and CDR2 as SVGAGI, both from the germline V gene (reference sequence). The CDR3 covers 15 residues, taking in both the cysteine and the phenylalanine. CDR3 DNA only is kept here, 45 bases in frame from base 1. The immunoSEQ Assay, a bias-controlled multiplex PCR, was used to amplify TCRbeta CDR3 regions from genomic DNA. The authors processed their data as follows. Within the assay, amplification of reference gene primers was used to estimate how many nucleated cells each sample contained. Sequence reads were collapsed and filtered to measure the absolute abundance of every unique TCRbeta CDR3 rearrangement. For each sample, productive Simpson clonality was calculated as the square root of Simpson's diversity index over productive rearrangements. Sourced from immuneACCESS, this table was stored by TCRdb with only in-frame sequences that have V and J called. A share of the clones is absent; for the studies checked, an unresolved V gene accounts for under half, and the remainder has no known explanation. D and trimming come from the DNA, and the V and J calls and clone size come from that table. The table for this sample lists fewer than 70,000 clones; roughly 89% of them were counted only once. The ten largest make up about 8.1% of the sample.

Each collaborating institution followed its own protocols to collect whole blood in K2EDTA tubes. For TCRbeta analysis, collaborator samples were shipped as frozen whole blood, as isolated PBMCs, or as DNA extracted from either sample type. On this clone itself: There is no known antigen for this receptor. Base-call qualities are not available, and no considerably larger clone is one nucleotide away.

Sequencing used peripheral blood. The sequence links TRBV6-6 to TRBJ1-1, and 7 bases in between align with TRBD1. The receptor was derived from a man aged 50-59 years with active COVID-19. The nucleotide sequence is TGTGCCAGCAGTTCCGCCCAGGGGGGTCGGACTGAAGCTTTCTTT. Translated, it reads CASSSAQGGRTEAFF.